The present entry profiles one T cell receptor beta chain with its context. Its antigen remains unknown. This entry is derived from a study of regulatory dendritic cells for organ transplantation. CFSE-labeled sorted T cells met regulatory or mature dendritic cells for over 4 days. Study-level points and caveats: Memory CD8+ clonal expansion seemed more limited with regulatory than mature dendritic cells.

V lost 4 bases and J 4 bases, leaving 16 bases between the germline ends. The germline V gene has CDR1 MNHEY and CDR2 SVGAGI. The length of the CDR3 is 15 residues. TCRdb's table, derived via immunoSEQ multiplex PCR, lists solely in-frame clones and lacks some. The sample consists of more than 9,500 clones, 85% to 90% of them appearing once. The rearrangement links TRBV6-5 to TRBJ1-1; TRBD1 is a possible D gene (6 bases). This receptor was obtained from a human donor in good health. The sample was naive CD8+ T cells from blood cultured with regulatory dendritic cells. Stated subset: CD45RA+ naive T cells. This CDR3 is CASSWTVGWSTEAFF. CDR3 coding DNA: TGTGCCAGCAGTTGGACAGTCGGGTGGAGCACTGAAGCTTTCTTT.